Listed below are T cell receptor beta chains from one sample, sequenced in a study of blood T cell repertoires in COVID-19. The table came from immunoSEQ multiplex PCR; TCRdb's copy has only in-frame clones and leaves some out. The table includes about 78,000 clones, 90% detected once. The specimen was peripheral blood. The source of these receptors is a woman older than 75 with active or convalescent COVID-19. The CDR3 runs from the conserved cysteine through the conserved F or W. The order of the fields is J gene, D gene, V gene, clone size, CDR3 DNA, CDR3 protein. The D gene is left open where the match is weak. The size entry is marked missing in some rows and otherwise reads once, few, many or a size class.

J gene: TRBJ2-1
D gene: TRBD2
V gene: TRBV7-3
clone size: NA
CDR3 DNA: TGTGCCAGCAGCTTATTGGGGACTAGCGGAGTACCGAATGAGCAGTTCTTC
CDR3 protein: CASSLLGTSGVPNEQFF

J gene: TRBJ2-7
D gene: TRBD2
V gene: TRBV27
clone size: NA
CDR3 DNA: TGTGCCAGCAGTTTAGGTGGACTAGCCATTTACGAGCAGTACTTC
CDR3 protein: CASSLGGLAIYEQYF

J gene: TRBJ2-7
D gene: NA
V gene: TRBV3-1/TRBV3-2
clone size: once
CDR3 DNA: TGTGCCAGCAGCCAAGCCTCCCCCGCCTACGAGCAGTACTTC
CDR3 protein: CASSQASPAYEQYF

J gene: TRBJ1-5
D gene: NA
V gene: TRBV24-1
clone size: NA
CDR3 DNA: TGTGCCACCAGTGCCTCCACAGATAGCAATCAGCCCCAGCATTTT
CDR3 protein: CATSASTDSNQPQHF

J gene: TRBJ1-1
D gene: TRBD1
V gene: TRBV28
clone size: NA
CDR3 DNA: TGTGCCAGTATTTTCAGGGGGTACGGCACTGAAGCTTTCTTT
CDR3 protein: CASIFRGYGTEAFF

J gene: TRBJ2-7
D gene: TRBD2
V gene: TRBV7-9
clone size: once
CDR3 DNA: TGTGCCAGCAGCCCTCGGACTAGCGGGGCCTCCTACGAGCAGTACTTC
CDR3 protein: CASSPRTSGASYEQYF

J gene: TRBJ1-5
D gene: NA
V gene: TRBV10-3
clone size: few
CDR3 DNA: TGTGCCCCCAGGGGTGCTGGGGGCAGAGACCAGCCCCAGCATTTT
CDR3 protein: CAPRGAGGRDQPQHF

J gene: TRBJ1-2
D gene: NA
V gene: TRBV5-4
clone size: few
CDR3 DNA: TGTGCCAGCAGCTTGGTCCCAGGAAACTATGGCTACACCTTC
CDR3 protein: CASSLVPGNYGYTF

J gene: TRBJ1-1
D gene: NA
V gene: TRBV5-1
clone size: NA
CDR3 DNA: TGCGCCAGCAGTGTTGGAGTGCAGATGAACACTGAAGCTTTCTTT
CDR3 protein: CASSVGVQMNTEAFF

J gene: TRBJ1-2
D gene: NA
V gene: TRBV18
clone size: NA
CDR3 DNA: TGTGCCAGCTCACCCAAAGAGGGCGACTATGGCTACACCTTC
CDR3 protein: CASSPKEGDYGYTF

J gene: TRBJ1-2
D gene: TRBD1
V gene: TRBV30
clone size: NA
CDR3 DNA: TGTGCCCTCGCGGGGACAGGGCACTCTAACTATGGCTACACCTTC
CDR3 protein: CALAGTGHSNYGYTF

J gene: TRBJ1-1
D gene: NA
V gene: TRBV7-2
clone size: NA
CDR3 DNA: TGTGCCAGCAGCTTTTTTTCCAGGGGCAGAATCACTGAAGCTTTCTTT
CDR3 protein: CASSFFSRGRITEAFF

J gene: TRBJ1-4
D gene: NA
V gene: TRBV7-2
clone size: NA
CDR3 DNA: TGTGCCAGCAGCTGGGCTTCTTCAACTAATGAAAAACTGTTTTTT
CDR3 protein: CASSWASSTNEKLFF

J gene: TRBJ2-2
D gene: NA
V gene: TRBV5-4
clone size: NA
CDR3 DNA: TGTGCCAGCAGCTATCAATCAGTCACCGGGGAGCTGTTTTTT
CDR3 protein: CASSYQSVTGELFF

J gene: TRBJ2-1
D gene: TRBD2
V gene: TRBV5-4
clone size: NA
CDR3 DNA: TGTGCCAGCAGCTTGGCCGTTCTAGCGGGAGGAGATGAGCAGTTCTTC
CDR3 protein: CASSLAVLAGGDEQFF

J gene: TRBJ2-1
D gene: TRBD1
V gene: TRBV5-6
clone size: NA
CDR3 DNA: TGTGCCAGCAGCTTGGACAGGGGGAATGAGCAGTTCTTC
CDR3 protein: CASSLDRGNEQFF

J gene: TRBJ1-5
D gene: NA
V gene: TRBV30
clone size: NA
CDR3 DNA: TGTGCCTGGAGTGTACATTTAGGGGGCAATCAGCCCCAGCATTTT
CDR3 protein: CAWSVHLGGNQPQHF

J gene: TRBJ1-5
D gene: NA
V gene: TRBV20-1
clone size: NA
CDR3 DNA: TGCAGTGCTAGTTCGAGGGAAATACGGCCCCAGCATTTT
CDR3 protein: CSASSREIRPQHF